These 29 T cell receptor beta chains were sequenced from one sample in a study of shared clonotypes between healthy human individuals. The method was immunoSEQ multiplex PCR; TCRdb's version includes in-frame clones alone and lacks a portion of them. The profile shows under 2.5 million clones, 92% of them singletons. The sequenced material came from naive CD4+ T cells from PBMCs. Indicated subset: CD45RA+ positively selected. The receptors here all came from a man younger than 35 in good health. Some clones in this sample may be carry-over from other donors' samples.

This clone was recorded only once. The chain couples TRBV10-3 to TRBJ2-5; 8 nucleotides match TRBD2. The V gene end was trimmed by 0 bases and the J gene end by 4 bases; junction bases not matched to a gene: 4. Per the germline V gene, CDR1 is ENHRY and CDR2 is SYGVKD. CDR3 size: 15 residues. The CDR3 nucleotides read TGTGCCATCAGTGAGTCTGGGACTAGGAGAGAGACCCAGTACTTC. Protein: CAISESGTRRETQYF.

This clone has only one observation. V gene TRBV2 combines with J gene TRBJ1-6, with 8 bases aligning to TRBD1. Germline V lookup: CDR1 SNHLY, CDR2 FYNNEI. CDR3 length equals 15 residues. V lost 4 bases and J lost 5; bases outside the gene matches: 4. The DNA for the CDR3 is TGTGCCAGCAGTGGGACAGGGAGGGATAATTCACCCCTCCACTTT. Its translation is CASSGTGRDNSPLHF.

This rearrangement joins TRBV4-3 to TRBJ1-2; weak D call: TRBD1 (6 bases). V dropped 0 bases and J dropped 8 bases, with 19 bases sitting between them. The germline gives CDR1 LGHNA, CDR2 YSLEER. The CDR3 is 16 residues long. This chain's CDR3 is CASSQEGVSRGKGYTF. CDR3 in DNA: TGCGCCAGCAGCCAAGAGGGGGTGTCCAGGGGTAAGGGCTACACCTTC.

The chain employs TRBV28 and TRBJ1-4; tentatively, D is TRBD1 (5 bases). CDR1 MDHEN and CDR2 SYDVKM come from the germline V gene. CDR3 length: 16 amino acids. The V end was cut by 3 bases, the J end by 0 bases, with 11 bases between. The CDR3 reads CASSLLGGATNEKLFF. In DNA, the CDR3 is TGTGCCAGCAGTTTGTTGGGGGGGGCAACTAATGAAAAACTGTTTTTT.

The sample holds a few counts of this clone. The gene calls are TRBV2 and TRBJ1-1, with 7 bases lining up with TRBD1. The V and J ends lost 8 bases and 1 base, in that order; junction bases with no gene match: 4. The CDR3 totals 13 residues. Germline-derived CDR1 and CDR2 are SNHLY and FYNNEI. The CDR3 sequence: CASSRGPNTEAFF. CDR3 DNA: TGTGCCAGCTCAAGGGGGCCGAACACTGAAGCTTTCTTT.

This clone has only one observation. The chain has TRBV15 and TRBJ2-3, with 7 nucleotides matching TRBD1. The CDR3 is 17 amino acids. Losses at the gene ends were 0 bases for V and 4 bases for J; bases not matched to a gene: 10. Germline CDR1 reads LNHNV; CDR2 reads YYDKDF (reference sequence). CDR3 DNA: TGTGCCACCAGCAGAGATAAGCAGGGGGTCGGCCCAGATACGCAGTATTTT. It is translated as CATSRDKQGVGPDTQYF.

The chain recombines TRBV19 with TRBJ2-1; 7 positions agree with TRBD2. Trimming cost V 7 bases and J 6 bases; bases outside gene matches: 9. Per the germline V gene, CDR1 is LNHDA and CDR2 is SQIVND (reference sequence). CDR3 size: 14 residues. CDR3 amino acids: CASKRDYQINEQFF. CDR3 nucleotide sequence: TGTGCCAGTAAACGGGACTACCAAATCAATGAGCAGTTCTTC.

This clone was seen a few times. CDR3 coding DNA: TGTGCCAGCAGACGAAATAGCAATCAGCCCCAGCATTTT. Its protein product is CASRRNSNQPQHF. This chain connects TRBV2 to TRBJ1-5; D remains ambiguous. Per the germline V gene, CDR1 is SNHLY and CDR2 is FYNNEI. The CDR3 consists of 13 residues. V lost 6 bases and J 0 bases, leaving 6 bases between the germline ends.

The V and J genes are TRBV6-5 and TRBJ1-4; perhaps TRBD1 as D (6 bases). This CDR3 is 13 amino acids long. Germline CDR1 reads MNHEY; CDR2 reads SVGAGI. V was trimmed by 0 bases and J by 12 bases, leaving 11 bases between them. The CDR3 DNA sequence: TGTGCCAGCAGTTACTCCACAGGGTCGGAACTGTTTTTT. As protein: CASSYSTGSELFF.

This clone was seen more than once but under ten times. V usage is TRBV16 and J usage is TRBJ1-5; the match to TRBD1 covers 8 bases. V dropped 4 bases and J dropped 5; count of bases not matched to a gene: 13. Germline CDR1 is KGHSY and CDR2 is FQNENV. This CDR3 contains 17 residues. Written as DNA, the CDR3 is TGTGCCAGCAGCCGGGGGGCTTTGGCAGGGGGCTATCAGCCCCAGCATTTT. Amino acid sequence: CASSRGALAGGYQPQHF.

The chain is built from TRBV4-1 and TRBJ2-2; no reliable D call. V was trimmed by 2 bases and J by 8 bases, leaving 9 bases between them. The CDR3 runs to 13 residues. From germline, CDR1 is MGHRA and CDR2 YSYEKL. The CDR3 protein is CASSQRLPGELFF. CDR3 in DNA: TGCGCCAGCAGCCAAAGACTGCCGGGGGAGCTGTTTTTT.

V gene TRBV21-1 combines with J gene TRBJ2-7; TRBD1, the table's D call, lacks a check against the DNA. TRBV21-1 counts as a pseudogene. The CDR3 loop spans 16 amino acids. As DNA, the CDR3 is TGTGCCAGCAGCAAAGGGGCTTACAGGGAGCGCTACGAGCAGTACTTC. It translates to CASSKGAYRERYEQYF.

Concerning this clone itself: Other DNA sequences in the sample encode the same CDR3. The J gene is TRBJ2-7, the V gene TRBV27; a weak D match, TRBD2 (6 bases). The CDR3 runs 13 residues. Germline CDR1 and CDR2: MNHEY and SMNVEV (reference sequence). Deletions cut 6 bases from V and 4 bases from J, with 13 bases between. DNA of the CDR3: TGTGCCAGCAGCCTGGGGGGTTCTTACGAGCAGTACTTC. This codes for CASSLGGSYEQYF.

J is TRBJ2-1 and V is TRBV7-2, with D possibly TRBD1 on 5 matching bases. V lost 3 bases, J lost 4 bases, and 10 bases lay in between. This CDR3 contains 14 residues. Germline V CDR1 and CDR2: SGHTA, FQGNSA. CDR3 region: CASSFTPGYNEQFF. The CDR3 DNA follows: TGTGCCAGCAGCTTCACCCCAGGGTACAATGAGCAGTTCTTC.

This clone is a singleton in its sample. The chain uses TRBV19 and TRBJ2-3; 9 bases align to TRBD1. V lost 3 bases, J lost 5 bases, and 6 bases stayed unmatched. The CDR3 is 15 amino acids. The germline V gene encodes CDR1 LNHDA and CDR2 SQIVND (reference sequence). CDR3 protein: CASSIPGQGGDTQYF. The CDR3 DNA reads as TGTGCCAGTAGTATCCCGGGACAGGGAGGAGATACGCAGTATTTT.

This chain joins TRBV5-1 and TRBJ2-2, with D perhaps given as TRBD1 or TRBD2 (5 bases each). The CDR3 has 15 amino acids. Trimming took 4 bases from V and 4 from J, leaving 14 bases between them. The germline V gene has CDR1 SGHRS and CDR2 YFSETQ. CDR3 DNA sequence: TGCGCCAGCAGCGATCAGACCGGGGCCACCGGGGAGCTGTTTTTT. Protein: CASSDQTGATGELFF. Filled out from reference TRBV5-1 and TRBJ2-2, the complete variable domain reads KAGVTQTPRYLIKTRGQQVTLSCSPISGHRSVSWYQQTPGQGLQFLFEYFSETQRNKGNFPGRFSGRQFSNSRSEMNVSTLELGDSALYLCASSDQTGATGELFFGEGSRLTVL.

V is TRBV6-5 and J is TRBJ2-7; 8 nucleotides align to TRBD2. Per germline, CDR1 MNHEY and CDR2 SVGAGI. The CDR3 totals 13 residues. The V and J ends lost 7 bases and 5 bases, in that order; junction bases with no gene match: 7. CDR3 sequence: CASTGTSRDEQYF. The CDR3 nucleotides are TGTGCCAGCACCGGGACTAGTCGCGACGAGCAGTACTTC.

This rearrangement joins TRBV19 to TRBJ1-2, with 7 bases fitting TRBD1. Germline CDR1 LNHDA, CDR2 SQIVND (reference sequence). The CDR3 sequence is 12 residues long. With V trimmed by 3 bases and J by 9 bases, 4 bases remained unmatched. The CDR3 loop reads CASSIRQGSYTF. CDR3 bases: TGTGCCAGTAGTATTCGACAGGGAAGCTACACCTTC.

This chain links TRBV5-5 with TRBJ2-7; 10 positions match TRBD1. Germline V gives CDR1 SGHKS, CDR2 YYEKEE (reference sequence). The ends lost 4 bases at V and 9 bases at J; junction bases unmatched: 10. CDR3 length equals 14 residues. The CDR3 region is CASSRDRGPFGQYF. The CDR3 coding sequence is TGTGCCAGCAGCCGGGACAGGGGCCCCTTTGGGCAGTACTTC.

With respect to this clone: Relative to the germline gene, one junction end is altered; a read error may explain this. The CDR3 sequence is CASSKTLTSGVTGTQYF. The CDR3 DNA follows: TGTGCCAGCAGTAAGACCTTGACTAGCGGGGTCACAGGTACGCAGTATTTT. The rearrangement joins TRBV27 to TRBJ2-3, with 11 bases lining up with TRBD2. CDR1 is MNHEY and CDR2 is SMNVEV in the germline V gene (reference sequence). The length of the CDR3 is 17 residues.

The CDR3 nucleotides read TGTGCCAGCTCACTCTGGGCCCCAAAAAGTGGGTACGAGCAGTACTTC. As protein: CASSLWAPKSGYEQYF. The chain is built from TRBV18 and TRBJ2-7; D is ambiguous. CDR1 KGHSH and CDR2 LQKENI come from the germline V gene. The CDR3 is 16 amino acids. V lost 4 bases and J 4 bases, leaving 20 bases between the germline ends. The whole variable domain, filled in from reference TRBV18 and TRBJ2-7, reads NAGVMQNPRHLVRRRGQEARLRCSPMKGHSHVYWYRQLPEEGLKFMVYLQKENIIDESGMPKERFSAEFPKEGPSILRIQQVVRGDSAAYFCASSLWAPKSGYEQYFGPGTRLTVT.

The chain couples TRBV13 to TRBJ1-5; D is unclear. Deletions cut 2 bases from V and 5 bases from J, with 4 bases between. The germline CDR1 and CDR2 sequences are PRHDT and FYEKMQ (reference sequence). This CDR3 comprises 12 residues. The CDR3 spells CASSLQHQPQHF. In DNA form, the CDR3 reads TGTGCCAGCAGCTTACAACATCAGCCCCAGCATTTT.

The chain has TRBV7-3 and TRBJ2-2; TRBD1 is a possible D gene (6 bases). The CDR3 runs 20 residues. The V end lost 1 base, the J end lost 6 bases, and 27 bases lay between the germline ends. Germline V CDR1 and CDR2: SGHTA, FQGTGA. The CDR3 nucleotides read TGTGCCAGCAGCTTAAGGGGGCCGCGTCAGGGTGTGAAAATTGCCGGGGAGCTGTTTTTT. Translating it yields CASSLRGPRQGVKIAGELFF.

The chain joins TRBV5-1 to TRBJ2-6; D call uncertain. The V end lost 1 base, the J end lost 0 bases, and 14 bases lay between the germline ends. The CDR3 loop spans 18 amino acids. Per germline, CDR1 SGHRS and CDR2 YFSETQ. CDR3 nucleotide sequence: TGCGCCAGCAGCTTGTCCGCCACGTCCGGCTCTGGGGCCAACGTCCTGACTTTC. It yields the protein CASSLSATSGSGANVLTF.

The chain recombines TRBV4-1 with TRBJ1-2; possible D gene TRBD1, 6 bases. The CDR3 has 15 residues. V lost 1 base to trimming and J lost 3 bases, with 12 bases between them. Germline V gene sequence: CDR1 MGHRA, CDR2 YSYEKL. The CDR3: CASSQVTNRDYGYTF. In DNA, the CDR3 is TGCGCCAGCAGCCAAGTAACCAACAGGGACTATGGCTACACCTTC.

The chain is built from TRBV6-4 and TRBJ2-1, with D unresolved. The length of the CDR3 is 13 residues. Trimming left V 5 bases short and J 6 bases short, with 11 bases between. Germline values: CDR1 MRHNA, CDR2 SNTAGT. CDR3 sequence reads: CASSLRLFNEQFF. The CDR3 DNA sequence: TGTGCCAGCAGTCTACGCTTATTCAATGAGCAGTTCTTC.

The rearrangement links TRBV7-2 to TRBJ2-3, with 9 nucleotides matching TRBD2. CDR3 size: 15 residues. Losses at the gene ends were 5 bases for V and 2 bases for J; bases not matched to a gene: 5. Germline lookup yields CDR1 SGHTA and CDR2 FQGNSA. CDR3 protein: CASSQGLATTDTQYF. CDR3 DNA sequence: TGTGCCAGCAGCCAGGGACTAGCAACCACAGATACGCAGTATTTT.

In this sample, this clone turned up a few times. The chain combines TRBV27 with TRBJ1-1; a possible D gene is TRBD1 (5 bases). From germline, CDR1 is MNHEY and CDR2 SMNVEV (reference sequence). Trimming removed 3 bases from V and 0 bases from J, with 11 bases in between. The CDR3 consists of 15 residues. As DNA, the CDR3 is TGTGCCAGCAGTTTCTCCGGGACGGTGAACACTGAAGCTTTCTTT. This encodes CASSFSGTVNTEAFF.

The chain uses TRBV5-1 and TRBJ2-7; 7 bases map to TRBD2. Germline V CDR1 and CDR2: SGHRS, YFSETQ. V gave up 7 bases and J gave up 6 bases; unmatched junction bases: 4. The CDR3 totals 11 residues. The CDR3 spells CASAGVGEQYF. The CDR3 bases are TGCGCCAGCGCGGGGGTTGGCGAGCAGTACTTC.